This T cell receptor (beta chain) was sequenced during a study of T-cell memory formation after mild COVID-19 (dated by TCRdb to the early 2020s). The study in broad terms: TCR sequence clusters from the two donors were found to be largely donor specific. Two young, previously healthy adult volunteers made up the cohort, one male and one female. T-cell clones expanding and contracting after mild COVID-19 in two donors were tracked by longitudinal TCRalpha and TCRbeta repertoire sequencing. Broader findings and caveats from the paper: Clones that contracted from day 15 to 85 showed balanced CD4/CD8 phenotypes, whereas a second wave of clones that expanded from day 15 to 37 leaned towards CD4+. Contracting CD4+ clones were found mainly in CM and EM memory subsets, while CD8+ clones were enriched in EMRA. The second-wave clones that peaked on day 37 were not confirmed to be SARS-CoV-2 specific. Some responding clones were found in pre-infection memory, which suggests that pre-existing cross-reactive memory T cells took part in the SARS-CoV-2 response. The study included only a couple of mild cases, and larger cohorts that include severe cases with pre-infection samples were judged to be necessary.

Reads for this sample came from an Illumina NovaSeq 6000. TCRalpha and TCRbeta cDNA libraries were built by 5'RACE with constant-segment primers, adding sample barcodes and unique molecular identifiers. RNA was extracted from every sample with Trizol reagent. Library amplification was performed in two PCR steps, and a second sample barcode and Illumina TruSeq adapters were introduced in the second step. Libraries were sequenced on an Illumina NovaSeq with 2 x 150 bp paired-end reads. The authors processed their data as follows. The reads were demultiplexed and collapsed into UMI-guided consensus sequences using migec v1.2.7. Using mixcr v2.1.11, the UMI consensuses were aligned to TRA and TRB V and J templates and assembled into clonotypes. A clonotype was counted as expanded or contracted only when both edgeR and NoisET called the clonotype significant, with the noise models trained on biological replicates. For edgeR calls, the cutoffs were a false discovery rate-adjusted p below 0.01 and a log2 fold-change threshold of 1. As an exploratory analysis of dynamics, max-normalized trajectories of the 1000 most abundant clonotypes were examined by PCA with hierarchical clustering. Each responding clone was given a CD4 or CD8 phenotype based on the CD4+ and CD8+ repertoires, which had been sequenced separately. The public sequencing data were trimmed at Q25 with fastp and processed into clonotypes with MiXCR by TCRdb, which kept only in-frame beta chains. For every CDR3 protein sequence, its rows merge into one entry that carries the most common genes and DNA. TCRdb, rather than the study authors, made the V and J calls. For this sample the table gives 380,000 or so distinct CDR3 sequences, of which approximately 15% were detected only once. The ten largest make up under 25% of the sample.

This clonotype was seen a few times. Its antigen specificity is not known. The sample holds no much larger clone one base away, and base qualities are not on file. Trimming takes 1 base from V and 3 bases from J, and the germline ends sit 10 bases apart. The germline V gene gives CDR1 as SGHRS and CDR2 as YFSETQ. The CDR3, from cysteine to phenylalanine, totals 14 residues. The kept DNA is CDR3 alone, 42 bases in frame from the first base. PBMCs were isolated by Ficoll-Paque density gradient centrifugation. Sample: PBMCs or a T cell subset sorted from them (not recorded which). The source is a man between 18 and 29 years old who had mild COVID-19 (a few samples of this study predate the infection). The sample titles of this study are shuffled in the database, so cell type and time point are left out; the donor was told from shared clones. Rearrangement joined TRBV5-1 to TRBJ2-5, with the D gene not confidently named. The sequenced DNA: TGCGCCAGCAGCTTGTCTCTTCCCGAAGAGACCCAGTACTTC. Its product reads: CASSLSLPEETQYF. Outside the CDR3, residues come from the reference TRBV5-1 and TRBJ2-5 proteins, so the full variable domain is: KAGVTQTPRYLIKTRGQQVTLSCSPISGHRSVSWYQQTPGQGLQFLFEYFSETQRNKGNFPGRFSGRQFSNSRSEMNVSTLELGDSALYLCASSLSLPEETQYFGPGTRLLVL.